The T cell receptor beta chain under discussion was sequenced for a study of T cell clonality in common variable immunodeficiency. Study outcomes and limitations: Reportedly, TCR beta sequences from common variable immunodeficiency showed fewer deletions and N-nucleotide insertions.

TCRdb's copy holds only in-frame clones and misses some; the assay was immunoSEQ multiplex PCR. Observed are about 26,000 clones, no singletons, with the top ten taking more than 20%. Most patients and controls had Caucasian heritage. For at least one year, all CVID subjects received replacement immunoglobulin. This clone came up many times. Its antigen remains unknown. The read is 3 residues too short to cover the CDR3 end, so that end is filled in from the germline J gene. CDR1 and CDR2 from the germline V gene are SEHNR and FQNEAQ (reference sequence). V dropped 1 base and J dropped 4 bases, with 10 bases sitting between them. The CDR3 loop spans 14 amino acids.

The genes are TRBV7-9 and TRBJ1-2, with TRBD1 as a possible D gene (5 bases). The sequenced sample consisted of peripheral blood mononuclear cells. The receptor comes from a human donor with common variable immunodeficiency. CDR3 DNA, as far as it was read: TGTGCCAGCAGCTTAGGGGGGGAGCTCTATGGC. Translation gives CASSLGGELYG. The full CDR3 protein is CASSLGGELYGYTF.